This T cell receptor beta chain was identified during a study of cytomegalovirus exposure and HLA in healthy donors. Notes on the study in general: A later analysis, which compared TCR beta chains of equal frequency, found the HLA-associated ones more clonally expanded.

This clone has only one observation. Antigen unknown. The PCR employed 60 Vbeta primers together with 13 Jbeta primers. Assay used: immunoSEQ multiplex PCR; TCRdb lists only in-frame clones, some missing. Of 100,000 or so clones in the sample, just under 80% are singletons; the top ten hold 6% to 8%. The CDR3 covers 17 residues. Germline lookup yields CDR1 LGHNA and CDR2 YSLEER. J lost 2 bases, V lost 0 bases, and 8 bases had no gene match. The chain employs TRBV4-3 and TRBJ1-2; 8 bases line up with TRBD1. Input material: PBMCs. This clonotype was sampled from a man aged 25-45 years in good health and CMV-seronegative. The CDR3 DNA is TGCGCCAGCAGCCAAGATACCAGGGGGCTAGAGAACTATGGCTACACCTTC. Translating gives CASSQDTRGLENYGYTF.